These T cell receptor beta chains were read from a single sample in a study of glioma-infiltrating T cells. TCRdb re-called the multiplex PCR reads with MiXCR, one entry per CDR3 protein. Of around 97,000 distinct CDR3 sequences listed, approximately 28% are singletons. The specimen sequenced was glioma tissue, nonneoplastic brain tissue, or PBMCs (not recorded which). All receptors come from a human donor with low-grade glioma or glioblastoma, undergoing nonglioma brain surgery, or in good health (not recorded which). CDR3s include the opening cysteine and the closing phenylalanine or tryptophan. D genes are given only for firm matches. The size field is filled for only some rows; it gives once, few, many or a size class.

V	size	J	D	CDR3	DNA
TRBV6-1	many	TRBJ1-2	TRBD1	CASSVGQNYYGYTF	TGTGCCAGCAGCGTGGGACAGAATTACTATGGCTACACCTTC
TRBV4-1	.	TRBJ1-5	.	CASSQTAVYPGNQPQHF	TGCGCCAGCAGCCAAACCGCCGTGTACCCGGGCAATCAGCCCCAGCATTTT
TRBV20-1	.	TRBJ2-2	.	CSARPRGGGTGELFF	TGCAGTGCTAGGCCTAGAGGGGGGGGTACCGGGGAGCTGTTTTTT
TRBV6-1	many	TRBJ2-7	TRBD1	CASTATGGRQYF	TGTGCCAGCACAGCAACAGGGGGCAGGCAGTACTTC
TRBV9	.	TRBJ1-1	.	CASSVEGVGNTEAFF	TGTGCCAGCAGCGTAGAAGGGGTTGGGAACACTGAAGCTTTCTTT
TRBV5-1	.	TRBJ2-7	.	CASSREGDSSYEQYF	TGCGCCAGCAGCAGGGAGGGGGATTCCTCCTACGAGCAGTACTTC
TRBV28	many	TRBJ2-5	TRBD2	CASSISSGGYFETQYF	TGTGCCAGCAGTATTTCTAGCGGGGGGTATTTTGAGACCCAGTACTTC
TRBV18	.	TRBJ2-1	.	CASSPGGGSDNEQFF	TGTGCCAGCTCACCGGGCGGTGGGTCTGACAATGAGCAGTTCTTC
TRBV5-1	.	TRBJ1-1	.	CASRPTPGNTEAFF	TGCGCCAGCAGACCGACACCGGGGAACACTGAAGCTTTCTTT
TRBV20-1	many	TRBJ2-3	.	CSARATGSDTQYF	TGCAGTGCTAGAGCAACGGGTTCAGATACGCAGTATTTT
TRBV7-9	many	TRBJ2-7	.	CASSLDGVEQYF	TGTGCCAGCAGCCTCGATGGGGTCGAGCAGTACTTC
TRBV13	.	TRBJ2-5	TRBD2	CASSRRTSVETQYF	TGTGCCAGCAGCCGTAGGACTAGCGTGGAGACCCAGTACTTC
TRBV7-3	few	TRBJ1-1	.	CASSLNREGEAFF	TGTGCCAGCAGCTTAAATCGTGAGGGAGAAGCTTTCTTT
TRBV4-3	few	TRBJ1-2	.	CASSRDNYGYTF	TGCGCCAGCAGTCGGGACAACTATGGCTACACCTTC
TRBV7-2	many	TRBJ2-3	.	CASRGQGSTDTQYF	TGTGCCAGCAGAGGGCAGGGCAGCACAGATACGCAGTATTTT
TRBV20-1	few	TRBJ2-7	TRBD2	CSARRGLAGGYEQYF	TGCAGTGCTAGACGGGGACTAGCGGGGGGTTACGAGCAGTACTTC
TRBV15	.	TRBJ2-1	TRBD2	CAASRGGLAGAHNEQSF	TGTGCCGCCAGCAGAGGGGGACTAGCGGGGGCCCACAATGAGCAGTCCTTC
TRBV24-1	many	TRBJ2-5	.	CATSDRLDRKETQYF	TGTGCCACCAGTGATCGATTGGACAGAAAAGAGACCCAGTACTTC
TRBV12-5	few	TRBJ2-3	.	CASDLVSRTDTQYF	TGTGCTAGTGATTTGGTATCCCGCACAGATACGCAGTATTTT
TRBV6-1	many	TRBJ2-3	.	CASSQRVSADTQYF	TGTGCCAGCAGCCAGAGGGTGAGCGCAGATACGCAGTATTTT
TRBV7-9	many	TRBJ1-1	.	CASSLFPGARDTEAFF	TGTGCCAGCAGCTTATTTCCAGGGGCGAGGGACACTGAAGCTTTCTTT
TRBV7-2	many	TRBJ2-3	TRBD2	CASKLGTSGGRADTQYF	TGTGCCAGCAAACTCGGGACTAGCGGGGGGAGGGCAGATACGCAGTATTTT
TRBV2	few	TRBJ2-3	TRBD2	CASKAGVTDTQYF	TGTGCCAGCAAGGCGGGGGTCACAGATACGCAGTATTTT
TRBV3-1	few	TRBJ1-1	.	CASSQARLVKAFF	TGTGCCAGCAGCCAAGCCCGACTGGTAAAAGCTTTCTTT
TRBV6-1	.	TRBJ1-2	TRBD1	CASIKNRDRGPYNYGYTF	TGTGCCAGCATCAAGAACCGGGACAGGGGGCCTTACAACTATGGCTACACCTTC
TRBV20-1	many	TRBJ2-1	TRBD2	CSASGGAYNEQFF	TGCAGTGCTAGCGGGGGGGCCTACAATGAGCAGTTCTTC
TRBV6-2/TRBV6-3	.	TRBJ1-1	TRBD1	CASRMDRSPNTKALF	TGTGCCAGCAGGATGGACAGGAGCCCGAACACTAAAGCTCTCTTT
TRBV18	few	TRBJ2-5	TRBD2	CASSRPGTTQETQYF	TGTGCCAGCTCACGACCCGGGACTACCCAAGAGACCCAGTACTTC
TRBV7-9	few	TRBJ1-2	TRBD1	CASSLRQGPNGYTF	TGTGCCAGCAGCTTAAGACAGGGACCCAATGGCTACACCTTC